What follows describes a single T cell receptor (beta chain). The antigen is not known. The data originate from a study of cytomegalovirus exposure and HLA in healthy donors. Study results and limitations: Altogether, 170 or so TCR beta chains were recorded as cytomegalovirus-associated. High sensitivity and specificity were reportedly achieved when the classifier diagnosed cytomegalovirus status.

CDR1 and CDR2 (germline): SGHAT, FQNNGV. V was trimmed by 1 base and J by 4 bases, leaving 10 bases between them. This CDR3 is built from 15 residues. A roughly 120-subject validation cohort, separate from the 666-subject first cohort, supplied the donors. Sequencing was performed with immunoSEQ multiplex PCR; in TCRdb, only in-frame clones are kept and a portion is missing. The data show under 250,000 clones, with around four fifths seen just once and roughly 5.7% held by the top ten. V and J are TRBV11-2 and TRBJ2-2; maybe TRBD2 (6 bases). Sequencing was done on a sample of PBMCs. The clonotype originates from a woman between 18 and 29 years old in good health and CMV-seronegative. CDR3 nucleotide sequence: TGTGCCAGCAGCTTAGGCGGGGTCGGCACCGGGGAGCTGTTTTTT. It yields the protein CASSLGGVGTGELFF. The whole variable domain, remainder taken from reference TRBV11-2 and TRBJ2-2, is EAGVAQSPRYKIIEKRQSVAFWCNPISGHATLYWYQQILGQGPKLLIQFQNNGVVDDSQLPKDRFSAERLKGVDSTLKIQPAKLEDSAVYLCASSLGGVGTGELFFGEGSRLTVL.